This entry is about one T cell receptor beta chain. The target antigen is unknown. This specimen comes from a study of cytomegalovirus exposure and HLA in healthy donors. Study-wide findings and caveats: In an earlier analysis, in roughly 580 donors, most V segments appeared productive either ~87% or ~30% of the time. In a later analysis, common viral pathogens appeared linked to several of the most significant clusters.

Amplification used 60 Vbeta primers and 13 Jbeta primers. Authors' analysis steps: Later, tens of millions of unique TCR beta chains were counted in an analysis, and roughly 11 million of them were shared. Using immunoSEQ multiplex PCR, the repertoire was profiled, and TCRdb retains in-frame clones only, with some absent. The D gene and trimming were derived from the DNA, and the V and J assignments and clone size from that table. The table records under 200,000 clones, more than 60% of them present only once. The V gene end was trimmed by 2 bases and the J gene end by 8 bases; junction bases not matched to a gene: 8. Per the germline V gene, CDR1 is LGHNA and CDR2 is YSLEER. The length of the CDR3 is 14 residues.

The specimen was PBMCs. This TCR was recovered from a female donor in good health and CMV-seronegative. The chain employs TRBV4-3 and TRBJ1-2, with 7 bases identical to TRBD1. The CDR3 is CASSQRDRDRGYTF. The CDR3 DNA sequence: TGCGCCAGCAGCCAAAGAGACAGGGATCGGGGCTACACCTTC.